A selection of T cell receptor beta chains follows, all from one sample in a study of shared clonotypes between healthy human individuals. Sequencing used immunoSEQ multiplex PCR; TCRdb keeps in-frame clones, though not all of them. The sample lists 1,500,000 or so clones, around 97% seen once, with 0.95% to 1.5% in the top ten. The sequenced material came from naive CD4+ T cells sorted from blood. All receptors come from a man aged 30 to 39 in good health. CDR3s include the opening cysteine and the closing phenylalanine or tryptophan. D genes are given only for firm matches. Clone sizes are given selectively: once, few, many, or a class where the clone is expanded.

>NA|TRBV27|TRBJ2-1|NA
TGTGCCAGCAGTTTACGGTCACAAAGTGAGCAGTTCTTC
CASSLRSQSEQFF
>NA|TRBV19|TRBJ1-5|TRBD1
TGTGCCAGTAGTGCTATCGACAGGGGTGCTAGCAATCAGCCCCAGCATTTT
CASSAIDRGASNQPQHF
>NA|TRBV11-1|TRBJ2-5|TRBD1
TGTGCCAGCAGCTTAGGGGTAGACAGGGTTCAAGAGACCCAGTACTTC
CASSLGVDRVQETQYF
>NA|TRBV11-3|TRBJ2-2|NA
TGTGCCAGCAGCCCAGGAGACTCCGGGGAGCTGTTTTTT
CASSPGDSGELFF
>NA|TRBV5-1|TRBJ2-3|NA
TGCGCCAGCAGCTTGGCCGGGACCCTCACGCAGGCGGTAACAGATACGCAGTATTTT
CASSLAGTLTQAVTDTQYF
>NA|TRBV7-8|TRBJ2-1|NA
TGTGCCAGCAGGGGCGAGTGGGTCTCCTACAATGAGCAGTTCTTC
CASRGEWVSYNEQFF
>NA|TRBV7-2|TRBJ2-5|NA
TGTGCCAGCAGATCTGCGTACAGGAGATCCCAAGAGACCCAGTACTTC
CASRSAYRRSQETQYF
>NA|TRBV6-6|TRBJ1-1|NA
TGTGCCAGCAACTCTTGGGGGGTCACTGAAGCTTTCTTT
CASNSWGVTEAFF
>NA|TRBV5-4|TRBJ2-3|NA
TGTGCCAGCAGCTTGGTGGGAGGCCCCACAGATACGCAGTATTTT
CASSLVGGPTDTQYF
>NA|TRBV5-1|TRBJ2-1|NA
TGCGCCAGCAGCTTCGGGCTTCAACACAATGAGCAGTTCTTC
CASSFGLQHNEQFF
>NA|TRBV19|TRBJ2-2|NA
TGTGCCAGTGGAGACACCGGGGAGCTGTTTTTT
CASGDTGELFF
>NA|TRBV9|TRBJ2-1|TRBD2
TGTGCCAGCAGCGTAGCGGGAGGGCTTTACAATGAGCAGTTCTTC
CASSVAGGLYNEQFF
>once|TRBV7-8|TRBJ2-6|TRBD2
TGTGCCAGCAGCTTAGGCTTCGGACTAGCGGATTACTCTGGGGCCAACGTCCTGACTTTC
CASSLGFGLADYSGANVLTF
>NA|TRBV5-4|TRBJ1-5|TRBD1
TGTGCCAGCAGCTGGGGGGGACAGGGGCCCAGCCAGCCCCAGCATTTT
CASSWGGQGPSQPQHF
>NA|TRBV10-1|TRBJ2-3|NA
TGCGCCAGCAGTGACATCGGGGGTTCCCACACAGATACGCAGTATTTT
CASSDIGGSHTDTQYF
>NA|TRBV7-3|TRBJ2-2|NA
TGTGCCAGCAGCTTAACGGGGCCGAACACCGGGGAGCTGTTTTTT
CASSLTGPNTGELFF
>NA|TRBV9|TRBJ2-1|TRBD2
TGTGCCAGCAGCAACCGGACTAGCGGGAGTTTGGGGCAGTTCTTC
CASSNRTSGSLGQFF
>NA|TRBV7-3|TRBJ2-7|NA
TGTGCCAGCAGCTTGGATCACGGGGCCCTCTACGAGCAGTACTTC
CASSLDHGALYEQYF
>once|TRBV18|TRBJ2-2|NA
TGTGCCAGCTCACCACCCATAGGGGCGAACACCGGGGAGCTGTTTTTT
CASSPPIGANTGELFF
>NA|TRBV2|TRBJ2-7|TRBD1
TGTGCCAGCAGTGTGGGGACAGGGGAATTCTACGAGCAGTACTTC
CASSVGTGEFYEQYF
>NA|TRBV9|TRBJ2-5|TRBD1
TGTGCCAGCAGCGTAGATCCGGGACAGGGAATCAAGGAGACCCAGTACTTC
CASSVDPGQGIKETQYF
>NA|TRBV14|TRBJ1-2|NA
TGTGCCAGCAGCCAAGTATGGGTGGGTGGCTACACCTTC
CASSQVWVGGYTF
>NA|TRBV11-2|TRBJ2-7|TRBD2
TGTGCCAGCAGCGCCACTAGCGGCCTCTCGGGCGAGCAGTACTTC
CASSATSGLSGEQYF
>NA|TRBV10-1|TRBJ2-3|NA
TGCGCCAGCAGTGAGTCGTTCTCGGGGTTCCACACAGATACGCAGTATTTT
CASSESFSGFHTDTQYF
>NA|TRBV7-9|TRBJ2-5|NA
TGTGCCAGCAATCCCTTCGGACTGCAAGAGACCCAGTACTTC
CASNPFGLQETQYF
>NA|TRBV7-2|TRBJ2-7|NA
TGTGCCAGCAGCTTAATGGCAGGGGCGGGGGAGCAGTACTTC
CASSLMAGAGEQYF
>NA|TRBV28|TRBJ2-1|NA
TGTGCCAGCAGTCCGAGGAGTCTGCGGGCTGGTAAGCGGGACAATGAGCAGTTCTTC
CASSPRSLRAGKRDNEQFF
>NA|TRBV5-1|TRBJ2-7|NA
TGCGCCAGCAGCTCCGTCGGCGTTACTAGAGACTACGAGCAGTACTTC
CASSSVGVTRDYEQYF
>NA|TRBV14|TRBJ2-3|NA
TGTGCCAGCAGCCAACGGAGGGGGGATACGCAGTATTTT
CASSQRRGDTQYF
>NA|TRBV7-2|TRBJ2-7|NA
TGTGCCAGCAGCACCACCGGGACGTTACCCTCCTACGAGCAGTACTTC
CASSTTGTLPSYEQYF
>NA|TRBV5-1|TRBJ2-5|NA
TGCGCCAGCAGCTTACAGAGGGTGGGAGAGACCCAGTACTTC
CASSLQRVGETQYF
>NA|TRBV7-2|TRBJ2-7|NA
TGTGCCAGCAGCTTAGAGGGGCGAGGCTACGAGCAGTACTTC
CASSLEGRGYEQYF
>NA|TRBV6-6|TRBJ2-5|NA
TGTGCCAGCAGGTGGTTAGAGTCAGGGACCCAGTACTTC
CASRWLESGTQYF
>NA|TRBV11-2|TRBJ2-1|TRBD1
TGTGCCAGCAGCCGCGGACAGGGCTACAATGAGCAGTTCTTC
CASSRGQGYNEQFF
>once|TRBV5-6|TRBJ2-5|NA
TGTGCCAGCAGCTTGGGGCAGGGGAAGTACTTC
CASSLGQGKYF
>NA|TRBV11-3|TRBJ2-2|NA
TGTGCCAGCAGCCAGATAGGAGGGCCAGGCACCGGGGAGCTGTTTTTT
CASSQIGGPGTGELFF
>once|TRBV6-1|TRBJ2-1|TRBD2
TGTGCCGCCCGAGCGGGGAGCTCCTACAATGAGCAGTTCTTC
CAARAGSSYNEQFF
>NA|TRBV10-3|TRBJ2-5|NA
TGTGCCATCAGGGTGGAGGGGGAGACCCAGTACTTC
CAIRVEGETQYF
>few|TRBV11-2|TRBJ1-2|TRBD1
TGTGCCAGCAGCGCCCACAGGGGCAGGCGGTCCTATGGCTACACCTTC
CASSAHRGRRSYGYTF
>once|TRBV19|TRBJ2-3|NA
TGTGCCAGTAGTATAGTCCCAGGGGCTGGAGATACGCAGTATTTT
CASSIVPGAGDTQYF
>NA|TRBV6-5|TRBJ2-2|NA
TGTGCCAGCAGTGAAATACCTCAGCGGGAGCTGTTTTTT
CASSEIPQRELFF
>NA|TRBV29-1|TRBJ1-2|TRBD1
TGCAGCGTTTACAGGGGGCACGGCTACACCTTC
CSVYRGHGYTF
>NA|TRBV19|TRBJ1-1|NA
TGTGCCAGTAGTATAACGAAGAGTGAAGCTTTCTTT
CASSITKSEAFF
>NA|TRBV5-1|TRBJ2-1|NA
TGCGCCAGCAGCCCAATTTTAGCAGGGGACCACAATGAGCAGTTCTTC
CASSPILAGDHNEQFF
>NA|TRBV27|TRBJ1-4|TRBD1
TGTGCCAGCAGTTCCACCCACCGGACAGGGAATGAAAAACTGTTTTTT
CASSSTHRTGNEKLFF
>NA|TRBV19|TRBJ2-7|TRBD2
TGTGCCAGTAGGAGGGACGGGAGGGCCGAAGAGCAGTACTTC
CASRRDGRAEEQYF
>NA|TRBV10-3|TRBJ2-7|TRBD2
TGTGCCATCAGCGGGAGGGTTGGTTACGAGCAGTACTTC
CAISGRVGYEQYF
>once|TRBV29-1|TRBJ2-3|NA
TGCAGCGTTAAAGAGGGCACAGATACGCAGTATTTT
CSVKEGTDTQYF
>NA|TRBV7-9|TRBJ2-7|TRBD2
TGTGCCAGCAGCTTAGTTCTGCGGACTAGCGGTGGCTACGAGCAGTACTTC
CASSLVLRTSGGYEQYF
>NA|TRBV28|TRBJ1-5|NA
TGTGCCAGCAGTCCTGGTCACATCCAGCCCCAGCATTTT
CASSPGHIQPQHF
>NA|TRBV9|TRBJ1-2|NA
TGTGCCAGCAGCGCGACAGTCCTATTTAATGGCTACACCTTC
CASSATVLFNGYTF
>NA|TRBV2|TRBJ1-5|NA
TGTGCCAGCAGTAAGACAGGTCTGGATCAGCCCCAGCATTTT
CASSKTGLDQPQHF
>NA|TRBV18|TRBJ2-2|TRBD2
TGTGCCAGCTTCTCAAAAGCGGGAACAATCACCGGGGAGCTGTTTTTT
CASFSKAGTITGELFF